These 2 T cell receptor beta chains were all obtained from the same sample, sequenced in a study of blood T cell repertoires in COVID-19. The table came from immunoSEQ multiplex PCR; TCRdb's copy has only in-frame clones and leaves some out. The repertoire includes more than 200,000 clones, approximately 86% of them detected once, and roughly 5.6% sits in the top ten. Sequenced input: peripheral blood. The receptors were sampled from a woman aged 60 to 75 with COVID-19, enrolled during active disease.

The chain joins TRBV7-6 to TRBJ1-4; no clear D gene. Germline V gene data show CDR1 as SGHVS and CDR2 as FNYEAQ. The CDR3 extends over 13 amino acids. Trimming shortened V by 0 bases and J by 8 bases, and 7 bases separated the two germline ends. The CDR3 nucleotides are TGTGCCAGCAGCTTAGCTTCCGGGGAAAAACTGTTTTTT. It codes for CASSLASGEKLFF.

The V gene is TRBV6-5, the J gene TRBJ2-7; maybe TRBD1 (5 bases). Germline CDR1 MNHEY, CDR2 SVGAGI. The CDR3 loop spans 13 amino acids. V was clipped by 6 bases and J by 4 bases, with 13 bases between them. The CDR3 nucleotides read TGTGCCAGCAGCGCAGGGTATCGGTACGAGCAGTACTTC. Its translation: CASSAGYRYEQYF.